Included here is one T cell receptor beta chain sequence, with context. The PCR contained 60 Vbeta and 13 Jbeta primers. Sequencing was performed with immunoSEQ multiplex PCR; in TCRdb, only in-frame clones are kept and a portion is missing. The repertoire includes some 160,000 clones, around 77% of them detected once, and around 2.4% sits in the top ten. CDR1 and CDR2 from the germline V gene are MDHEN and SYDVKM. The junction had 16 bases not matched to a gene; V was cut back by 5 bases and J by 5 bases. This CDR3 is built from 17 residues. The sample is drawn from a study of cytomegalovirus exposure and HLA in healthy donors.

Material for sequencing was PBMCs. This sequence was found in a man in his fifties or sixties in good health and CMV-seronegative. The chain uses TRBV28 and TRBJ2-7; 9 bases are shared with TRBD2. CDR3 residues: CASSVPWGREGRHEQYF. In DNA form, the CDR3 reads TGTGCCAGCAGTGTACCGTGGGGGCGGGAGGGCCGGCACGAGCAGTACTTC.